Described below is a single T cell receptor (beta chain) sequence and its context. Profiling relied on immunoSEQ multiplex PCR, and the TCRdb table lists in-frame clones only, not all of them. The table records roughly 4,500 clones, approximately 84% of them present only once. Per the germline V gene, CDR1 is SGHNT and CDR2 is YENEEA. The CDR3 spans 16 residues. V shed 1 base, J shed 2 bases, and the junction held 6 bases outside the gene matches. This record comes from a study of chemoradiotherapy in HPV16-positive cancers. V gene TRBV11-3 combines with J gene TRBJ2-5; the match to TRBD1 covers 8 bases. The input for sequencing was tumor tissue, taken from a patient who underwent chemoradiotherapy. This clonotype originated in a human donor with HPV-associated anogenital cancer. The CDR3 region is CASSLGRQGSQETQYF. The CDR3 DNA follows: TGTGCCAGCAGCTTAGGCAGACAGGGGAGTCAAGAGACCCAGTACTTC.